The rows below give T cell receptor beta chains drawn from one sample of a study of Graves' ophthalmopathy and Graves' hyperthyroidism. Using its own MiXCR run on the multiplex PCR reads, TCRdb lists one record per CDR3 protein. The table includes 300,000 to 400,000 distinct CDR3 sequences, about a sixth detected once. The source material was peripheral blood. The receptors stem from an adult man with Graves' ophthalmopathy. The CDR3 runs from the conserved cysteine through the conserved F or W. Each record gives: CDR3 protein, CDR3 DNA, V gene, J gene, D gene, clone size. The D gene is left open where the match is weak. Clone size appears in some rows only: once, few, many, or a class for an expanded clone.

CDR3: CASSEEDRGEETQYF
DNA: TGTGCCAGCAGCGAAGAGGACAGGGGTGAAGAGACCCAGTACTTC
V: TRBV11-1
J: TRBJ2-5
D: TRBD1
size: many

CDR3: CASSYSAGNTEAFF
DNA: TGTGCCAGCAGTTACTCGGCAGGGAACACTGAAGCTTTCTTT
V: TRBV6-5
J: TRBJ1-1
D: .
size: many

CDR3: CATSGGNQPQHF
DNA: TGTGCCACCAGTGGAGGGAATCAGCCCCAGCATTTT
V: TRBV24-1
J: TRBJ1-5
D: .
size: many

CDR3: CASSFEWTGGAYEQYF
DNA: TGTGCCAGCAGTTTTGAGTGGACAGGGGGCGCCTACGAGCAGTACTTC
V: TRBV28
J: TRBJ2-7
D: TRBD1
size: .

CDR3: CASSEARGSEQFF
DNA: TGTGCCAGCAGTGAAGCAAGGGGTAGCGAGCAGTTCTTC
V: TRBV2
J: TRBJ2-1
D: .
size: .

CDR3: CASGSYTGYTF
DNA: TGTGCCAGTGGCAGTTATACTGGCTACACCTTC
V: TRBV27
J: TRBJ1-2
D: .
size: many

CDR3: CASSLPLQGGYPQETQYF
DNA: TGTGCCAGCAGCTTACCCCTCCAGGGAGGGTATCCCCAAGAGACCCAGTACTTC
V: TRBV7-8
J: TRBJ2-5
D: TRBD2
size: many

CDR3: CASSISSPNQPQHF
DNA: TGTGCCAGTAGTATAAGCAGCCCCAATCAGCCCCAGCATTTT
V: TRBV19
J: TRBJ1-5
D: .
size: many

CDR3: CASSNNRVSNYGYTF
DNA: TGTGCCAGCAGCAACAACAGGGTTTCCAACTATGGCTACACCTTC
V: TRBV12-3/TRBV12-4
J: TRBJ1-2
D: .
size: many

CDR3: CASSLPMNTEAFF
DNA: TGTGCCAGCAGCCTTCCGATGAACACTGAAGCTTTCTTT
V: TRBV7-2
J: TRBJ1-1
D: .
size: many

CDR3: CASSPINTPRNTEAFF
DNA: TGTGCCAGCAGCCCAATAAATACCCCAAGGAACACTGAAGCTTTCTTT
V: TRBV3-1
J: TRBJ1-1
D: .
size: many

CDR3: CASSLVGQGTEAFF
DNA: TGCGCCAGCAGCTTGGTGGGACAGGGGACTGAAGCTTTCTTT
V: TRBV5-1
J: TRBJ1-1
D: TRBD1
size: many

CDR3: CASSAGQFGPLHF
DNA: TGTGCCAGCAGCGCGGGACAGTTTGGTCCCCTCCACTTT
V: TRBV9
J: TRBJ1-6
D: TRBD1
size: many

CDR3: CASGSGGTRYGYTF
DNA: TGTGCCAGCGGTTCCGGGGGCACCCGCTATGGCTACACCTTC
V: TRBV28
J: TRBJ1-2
D: .
size: .

CDR3: CASSRQGGGNQPQHF
DNA: TGTGCCAGCAGTAGACAGGGGGGTGGCAATCAGCCCCAGCATTTT
V: TRBV27
J: TRBJ1-5
D: TRBD1
size: many

CDR3: CASSFGQRNTIYF
DNA: TGTGCCAGCAGTTTTGGACAGCGAAACACCATATATTTT
V: TRBV12-3/TRBV12-4
J: TRBJ1-3
D: .
size: .

CDR3: CSVELSMNTEAFF
DNA: TGCAGCGTTGAATTGTCCATGAACACTGAAGCTTTCTTT
V: TRBV29-1
J: TRBJ1-1
D: .
size: many

CDR3: CAISDESSGANTGELFF
DNA: TGTGCCATCAGTGACGAGTCTAGCGGGGCGAACACCGGGGAGCTGTTTTTT
V: TRBV10-3
J: TRBJ2-2
D: TRBD2
size: .

CDR3: CASSLAATSDGQETQYF
DNA: TGCGCCAGCAGCTTGGCCGCTACATCCGACGGGCAAGAGACCCAGTACTTC
V: TRBV5-1
J: TRBJ2-5
D: .
size: many

CDR3: CASSKTGRTYEQYF
DNA: TGTGCCAGCAGTAAGACAGGGAGAACCTACGAGCAGTACTTC
V: TRBV28
J: TRBJ2-7
D: TRBD1
size: many

CDR3: CASTPGAGADEQYF
DNA: TGTGCCAGCACCCCGGGGGCGGGAGCGGATGAGCAGTACTTC
V: TRBV6-5
J: TRBJ2-7
D: .
size: many

CDR3: CASSDRTSGSYEQYF
DNA: TGCGCCAGCAGCGATAGGACTAGCGGGAGTTACGAGCAGTACTTC
V: TRBV5-1
J: TRBJ2-7
D: TRBD2
size: many

CDR3: CASSSGVTGEDIQYF
DNA: TGCGCCAGCAGTTCGGGTGTGACAGGGGAGGACATTCAGTACTTC
V: TRBV5-1
J: TRBJ2-4
D: TRBD1
size: .

CDR3: CASLRGLNTGELFF
DNA: TGTGCCAGCCTCAGGGGGCTTAACACCGGGGAGCTGTTTTTT
V: TRBV6-1
J: TRBJ2-2
D: TRBD1
size: many

CDR3: CASRLDRQETQYF
DNA: TGCGCCAGCAGACTCGACAGACAAGAGACCCAGTACTTC
V: TRBV5-1
J: TRBJ2-5
D: .
size: many

CDR3: CASSADRADYGYTF
DNA: TGTGCCAGCAGCGCGGACAGGGCCGACTATGGCTACACCTTC
V: TRBV7-2
J: TRBJ1-2
D: TRBD1
size: many

CDR3: CASSLNGQRTYEQYF
DNA: TGTGCCAGCAGCTTAAACGGACAGAGAACCTACGAGCAGTACTTC
V: TRBV11-2
J: TRBJ2-7
D: .
size: many

CDR3: CASSMARSTMAQYF
DNA: TGTGCCAGCAGTATGGCCCGCTCCACGATGGCCCAGTACTTC
V: TRBV6-2/TRBV6-3
J: TRBJ2-5
D: .
size: many

CDR3: CASSQGIQETQYF
DNA: TGCGCCAGCAGCCAGGGGATCCAAGAGACCCAGTACTTC
V: TRBV4-1
J: TRBJ2-5
D: .
size: .

CDR3: CASSYTAGGINYGYTF
DNA: TGTGCCAGCAGTTACACCGCAGGGGGTATAAACTATGGCTACACCTTC
V: TRBV6-5
J: TRBJ1-2
D: TRBD1
size: many

CDR3: CASRSSDRGLYQPQHF
DNA: TGTGCCAGCAGATCTTCGGACAGGGGGCTTTATCAGCCCCAGCATTTT
V: TRBV28
J: TRBJ1-5
D: TRBD1
size: many

CDR3: CASSSQGRGMNTEAFF
DNA: TGTGCCAGCAGTTCGCAGGGTCGGGGTATGAACACTGAAGCTTTCTTT
V: TRBV6-2/TRBV6-3
J: TRBJ1-1
D: .
size: many

CDR3: CASSRPTDHMNTEAFF
DNA: TGTGCCAGCAGTCGACCCACAGATCACATGAACACTGAAGCTTTCTTT
V: TRBV6-2/TRBV6-3
J: TRBJ1-1
D: .
size: many

CDR3: CASSPPTGHGYTF
DNA: TGTGCCAGCAGCCCTCCGACAGGGCACGGCTACACCTTC
V: TRBV3-1
J: TRBJ1-2
D: TRBD1
size: few

CDR3: CASSPTSGYQETQYF
DNA: TGTGCCAGCAGCCCGACTAGCGGCTACCAAGAGACCCAGTACTTC
V: TRBV28
J: TRBJ2-5
D: TRBD2
size: many

CDR3: CASPRSGELFF
DNA: TGTGCCAGCCCCCGGTCCGGGGAGCTGTTTTTT
V: TRBV7-9
J: TRBJ2-2
D: .
size: many

CDR3: CASSPTPGGYTF
DNA: TGTGCCAGCAGCCCAACCCCTGGTGGCTACACCTTC
V: TRBV7-2
J: TRBJ1-2
D: .
size: many

CDR3: CASSPTGGTSGANVLTF
DNA: TGTGCCAGCAGCCCCACCGGAGGGACCTCTGGGGCCAACGTCCTGACTTTC
V: TRBV6-2/TRBV6-3
J: TRBJ2-6
D: .
size: many

CDR3: CASSYSDRGSTEAFF
DNA: TGTGCCAGCAGTTACTCGGACAGGGGGTCCACTGAAGCTTTCTTT
V: TRBV6-2/TRBV6-3
J: TRBJ1-1
D: TRBD1
size: many

CDR3: CASRSTSGANYEQYF
DNA: TGTGCCAGCAGAAGTACTAGCGGGGCCAACTACGAGCAGTACTTC
V: TRBV6-1
J: TRBJ2-7
D: TRBD2
size: many

CDR3: CASSYGGGASSYGYTF
DNA: TGTGCCAGCAGCTACGGAGGGGGGGCAAGTTCCTATGGCTACACCTTC
V: TRBV7-2
J: TRBJ1-2
D: .
size: many

CDR3: CASSFRPRGYTF
DNA: TGTGCCAGCAGCTTCCGACCTAGGGGCTACACCTTC
V: TRBV11-2
J: TRBJ1-2
D: .
size: many

CDR3: CASCLRVASGNTIYF
DNA: TGTGCCAGCTGCCTCAGGGTTGCATCTGGAAACACCATATATTTT
V: TRBV12-3/TRBV12-4
J: TRBJ1-3
D: .
size: .

CDR3: CASSIGTTGVDSNQPQHF
DNA: TGTGCCAGTAGTATAGGAACGACGGGCGTGGATAGCAATCAGCCCCAGCATTTT
V: TRBV19
J: TRBJ1-5
D: .
size: many

CDR3: CSSSPVLAGGPTGELFF
DNA: TGTTCCAGCAGTCCCGTGTTAGCGGGGGGGCCGACCGGGGAGCTGTTTTTT
V: TRBV27
J: TRBJ2-2
D: TRBD2
size: few

CDR3: CASSLHLTASSYEQYF
DNA: TGTGCCAGCAGCCTCCATTTGACGGCGAGCTCCTACGAGCAGTACTTC
V: TRBV11-1
J: TRBJ2-7
D: .
size: many

CDR3: CASSLDSVWETQYF
DNA: TGTGCCAGCAGCTTAGATAGTGTTTGGGAGACCCAGTACTTC
V: TRBV11-2
J: TRBJ2-5
D: .
size: many

CDR3: CAWNANPNTEAFF
DNA: TGTGCCTGGAACGCGAACCCGAACACTGAAGCTTTCTTT
V: TRBV30
J: TRBJ1-1
D: .
size: many

CDR3: CASSLPGHRETQYF
DNA: TGCGCCAGCAGCCTCCCCGGGCATAGAGAGACCCAGTACTTC
V: TRBV4-1
J: TRBJ2-5
D: .
size: many

CDR3: CASGTGTSVRTQYF
DNA: TGTGCCAGCGGAACCGGGACTAGCGTCCGTACGCAGTATTTT
V: TRBV2
J: TRBJ2-3
D: TRBD2
size: many

CDR3: CASSYMKMMNTEAFF
DNA: TGTGCCAGCAGTTATATGAAAATGATGAACACTGAAGCTTTCTTT
V: TRBV6-5
J: TRBJ1-1
D: .
size: .

CDR3: CASSDRAGGYEQYF
DNA: TGTGCCAGCAGTGATAGAGCGGGAGGCTACGAGCAGTACTTC
V: TRBV6-1
J: TRBJ2-7
D: TRBD2
size: many

CDR3: CASSPQPPTGHQDEQYF
DNA: TGTGCCAGCAGTCCCCAACCCCCGACAGGGCATCAGGACGAGCAGTACTTC
V: TRBV6-4
J: TRBJ2-7
D: TRBD1
size: many

CDR3: CAISPRTGLTRNTIYF
DNA: TGCGCCATCAGCCCCCGGACAGGCCTCACCCGAAACACCATATATTTT
V: TRBV4-1
J: TRBJ1-3
D: TRBD1
size: .

CDR3: CASSLRQFAFF
DNA: TGTGCCAGCAGTCTCCGACAGTTTGCTTTCTTT
V: TRBV12-3/TRBV12-4
J: TRBJ1-1
D: .
size: many